This record concerns one TCR beta chain sequence. The antigen is undetermined. Per germline, CDR1 KGHSH and CDR2 LQKENI. Trimming removed 4 bases from V and 2 bases from J; junction bases left unmatched: 3. The CDR3 runs to 14 residues. The PCR was carried out with 60 Vbeta primers and 13 Jbeta primers. The data were produced by immunoSEQ multiplex PCR, yet TCRdb's version contains in-frame clones alone and is incomplete. The sample includes approximately 150,000 clones, around two thirds of them seen just once. These data come from a study of cytomegalovirus exposure and HLA in healthy donors. General study findings and limits: As a later analysis revealed, most CMV-associated TCR beta chains appeared HLA-restricted.

The TCR was taken from a man younger than 40 in good health and CMV-seropositive. The chain combines TRBV18 with TRBJ2-7, with 9 bases matching TRBD2. Sequencing was done on a sample of PBMCs. CDR3 sequence (DNA): TGTGCCAGCTCACAGGCTAGCGGGACCTACGAGCAGTACTTC. This encodes CASSQASGTYEQYF.